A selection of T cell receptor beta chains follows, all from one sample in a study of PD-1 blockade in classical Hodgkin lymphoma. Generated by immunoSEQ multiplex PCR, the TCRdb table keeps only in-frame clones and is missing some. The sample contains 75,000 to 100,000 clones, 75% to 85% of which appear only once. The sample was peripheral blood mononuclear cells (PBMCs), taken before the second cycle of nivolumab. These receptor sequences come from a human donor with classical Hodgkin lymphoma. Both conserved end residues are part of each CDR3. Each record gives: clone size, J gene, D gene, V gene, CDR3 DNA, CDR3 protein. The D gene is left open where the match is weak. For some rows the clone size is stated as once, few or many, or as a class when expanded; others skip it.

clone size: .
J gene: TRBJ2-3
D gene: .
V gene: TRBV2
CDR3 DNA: TGTGCCAAAAACACAGATACGCAGTATTTT
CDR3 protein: CAKNTDTQYF

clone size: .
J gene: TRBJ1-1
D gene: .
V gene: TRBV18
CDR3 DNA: TGTGCCAGCTCACCACTCAGGAGGGCCAGGGACGCTGAAGCTTTCTTT
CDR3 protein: CASSPLRRARDAEAFF

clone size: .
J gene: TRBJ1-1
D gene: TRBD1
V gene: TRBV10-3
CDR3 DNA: TGTGCCATCAGCGACGGGACAGATACTGAAGCTTTCTTT
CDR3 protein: CAISDGTDTEAFF

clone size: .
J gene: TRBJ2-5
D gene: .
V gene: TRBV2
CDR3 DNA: TGTGCCAGCAGTGAGGCGCCAGGGAGAGGCGAGACCCAGTACTTC
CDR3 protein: CASSEAPGRGETQYF

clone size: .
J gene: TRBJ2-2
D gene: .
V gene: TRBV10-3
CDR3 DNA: TGTGCCATCAGCAATCATCAGGGGGGCGCCGGGGAGCTGTTTTTT
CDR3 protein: CAISNHQGGAGELFF

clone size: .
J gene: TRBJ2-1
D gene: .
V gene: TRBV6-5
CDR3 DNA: TGTGCCAGCAGTGCTTGGAGCTACAATGAGCAGTTCTTC
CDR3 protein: CASSAWSYNEQFF

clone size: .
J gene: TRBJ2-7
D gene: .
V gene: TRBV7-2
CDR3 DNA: TGTGCCAGCAGCGGACCACAAGGGCCAAACTACGAGCAGTACTTC
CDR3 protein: CASSGPQGPNYEQYF

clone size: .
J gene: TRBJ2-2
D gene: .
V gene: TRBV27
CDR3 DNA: TGTGCCAGCAGTTTATCGGGGGGCCACGGGGAGCTGTTTTTT
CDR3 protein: CASSLSGGHGELFF

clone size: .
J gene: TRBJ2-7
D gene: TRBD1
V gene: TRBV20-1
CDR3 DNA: TGCAGTGCTACTGACAGGGGCGAGCAGTACTTC
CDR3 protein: CSATDRGEQYF

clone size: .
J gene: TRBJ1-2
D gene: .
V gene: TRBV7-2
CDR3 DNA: TGTGCCAGCAGCCCAACGGGACGGTTCTATGGCTACACCTTC
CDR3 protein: CASSPTGRFYGYTF

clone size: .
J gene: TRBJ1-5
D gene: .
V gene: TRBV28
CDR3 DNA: TGTGCCAGCAGTTCGGGGCCGGGCAATCAGCCCCAGCATTTT
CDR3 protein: CASSSGPGNQPQHF

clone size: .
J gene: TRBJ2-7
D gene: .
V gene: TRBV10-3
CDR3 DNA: TGTGCCATCAGAGGACTCGTCAGCTCCTACGAGCAGTACTTC
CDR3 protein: CAIRGLVSSYEQYF

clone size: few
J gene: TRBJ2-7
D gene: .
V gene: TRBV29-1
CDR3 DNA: TGCAGCGCCGGTAACAGTGACGAGCAGTACTTC
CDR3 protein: CSAGNSDEQYF

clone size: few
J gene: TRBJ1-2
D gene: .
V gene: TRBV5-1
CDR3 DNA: TGCGCCAGCAGCACCTTTGTAGGTGGGGAAAAACTCCGTGGCTACACCTTC
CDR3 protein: CASSTFVGGEKLRGYTF

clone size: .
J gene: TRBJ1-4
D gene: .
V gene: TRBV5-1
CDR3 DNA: TGCGCCAGCAGCTTGGCGGGGGTTACTGAAAAACTGTTTTTT
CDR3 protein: CASSLAGVTEKLFF

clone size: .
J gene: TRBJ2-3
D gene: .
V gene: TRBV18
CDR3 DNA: TGTGCCAGCTCACAAACGGGAACCGCTAGCACAGATACGCAGTATTTT
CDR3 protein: CASSQTGTASTDTQYF

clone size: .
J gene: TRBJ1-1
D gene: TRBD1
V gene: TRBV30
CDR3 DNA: TGTGCCTGGAGTTTTACGACAGGGAGTGCGGCTGAAGCTTTCTTT
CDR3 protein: CAWSFTTGSAAEAFF

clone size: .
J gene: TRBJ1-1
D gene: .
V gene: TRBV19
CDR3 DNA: TGTGCCAGTAGTATAGATCAGGGGCCCACTGAAGCTTTCTTT
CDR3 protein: CASSIDQGPTEAFF

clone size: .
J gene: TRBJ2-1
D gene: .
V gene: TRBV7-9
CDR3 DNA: TGTGCCAGCAGCTTACTAAATGAGCAGTTCTTC
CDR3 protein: CASSLLNEQFF

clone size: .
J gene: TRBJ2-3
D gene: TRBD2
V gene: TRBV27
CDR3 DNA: TGTGCCAGCGCCCACGGTAGGACTAGCGTGCCTAGCACAGATACGCAGTATTTT
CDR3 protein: CASAHGRTSVPSTDTQYF

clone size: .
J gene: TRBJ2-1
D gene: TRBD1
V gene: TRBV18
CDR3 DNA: TGTGCCAGCTCACCACTTGGGACAGGGAGAGGTGAGCAGTTCTTC
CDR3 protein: CASSPLGTGRGEQFF

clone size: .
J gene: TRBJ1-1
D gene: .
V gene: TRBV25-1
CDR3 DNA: TGTGCCAGCAGTGGGATCCCCATGAACACTGAAGCTTTCTTT
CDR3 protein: CASSGIPMNTEAFF

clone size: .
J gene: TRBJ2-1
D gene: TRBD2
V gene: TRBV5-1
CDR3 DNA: TGCGCCAGCAGCTTGAGTTCCAGCGGGAGATCGAGGGGGAGTGAGCAGTTCTTC
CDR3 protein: CASSLSSSGRSRGSEQFF

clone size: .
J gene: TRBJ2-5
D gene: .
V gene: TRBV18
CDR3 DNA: TGTGCCAGCTCACCCGATGGCCGAGAGACCCAGTACTTC
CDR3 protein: CASSPDGRETQYF

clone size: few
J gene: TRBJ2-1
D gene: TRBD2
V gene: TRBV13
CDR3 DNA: TGTGCCAGCAGCTTAGGCGGGAGGGCCTACAATGAGCAGTTCTTC
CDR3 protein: CASSLGGRAYNEQFF

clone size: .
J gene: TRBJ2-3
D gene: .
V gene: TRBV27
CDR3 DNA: TGTGCCAGCAGTTTAGGTCTGGGGTACACAGATACGCAGTATTTT
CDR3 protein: CASSLGLGYTDTQYF

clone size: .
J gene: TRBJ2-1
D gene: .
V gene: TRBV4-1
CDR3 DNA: TGCGCCAGCAGCCCCGTCAACCGCGGGGGCAGCTACAATGAGCAGTTCTTC
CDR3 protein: CASSPVNRGGSYNEQFF

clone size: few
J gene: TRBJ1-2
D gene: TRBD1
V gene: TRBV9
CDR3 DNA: TGTGCCAGCAGCGTAGCTGTAGGGGGCAGTGGCTACACCTTC
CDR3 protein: CASSVAVGGSGYTF

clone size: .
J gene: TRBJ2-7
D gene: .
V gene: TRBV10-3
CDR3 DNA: TGTGCCACCACGCGCGGGGACGAGCAGTACTTC
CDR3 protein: CATTRGDEQYF

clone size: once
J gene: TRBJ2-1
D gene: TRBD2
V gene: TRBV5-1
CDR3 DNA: TGCGCCAGCAGCTCGTATCCGACTAGCGGGACGAACAATGAGCAGTTCTTC
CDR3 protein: CASSSYPTSGTNNEQFF

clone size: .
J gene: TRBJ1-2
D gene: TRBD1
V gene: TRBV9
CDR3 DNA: TGTGCCAGCAGCGCGATGGGACAGGGAGCCTATGGCTACACCTTC
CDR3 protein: CASSAMGQGAYGYTF

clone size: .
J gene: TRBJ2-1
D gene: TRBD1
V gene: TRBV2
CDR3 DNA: TGTGCCAGCAGTCCCGACAGGGGGTATTCCGGTGAGCAGTTCTTC
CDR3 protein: CASSPDRGYSGEQFF

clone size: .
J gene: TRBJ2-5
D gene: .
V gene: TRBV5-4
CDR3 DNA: TGTGCCAGCAGCCCGGGACCGAGCCAAGAGACCCAGTACTTC
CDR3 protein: CASSPGPSQETQYF

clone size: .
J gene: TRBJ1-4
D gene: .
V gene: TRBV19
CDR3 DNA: TGTGCCACCCTCCCGGGACCTTGGACTGAAAAACTGTTTTTT
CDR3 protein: CATLPGPWTEKLFF

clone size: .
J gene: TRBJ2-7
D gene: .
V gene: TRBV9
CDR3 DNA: TGTGCCAGCAGCCCGACCGGGACCACCTACGAGCAGTACTTC
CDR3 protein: CASSPTGTTYEQYF

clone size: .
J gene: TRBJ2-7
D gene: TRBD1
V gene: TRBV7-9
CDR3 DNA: TGTGCCAGCAGCCGGGCGGCGGGACAGGGATCCTACGAGCAGTACTTC
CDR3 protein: CASSRAAGQGSYEQYF

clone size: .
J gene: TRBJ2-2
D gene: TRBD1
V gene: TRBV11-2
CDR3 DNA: TGTGCCAGCAGCCTCTTGGGGACAGGGGTTAATCCCGGGGAGCTGTTTTTT
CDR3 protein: CASSLLGTGVNPGELFF

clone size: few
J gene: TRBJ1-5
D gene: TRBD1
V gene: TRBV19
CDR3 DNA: TGTGCCAGTAATTTGGGGACAGGGTCCCAGCCCCAGCATTTT
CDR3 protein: CASNLGTGSQPQHF

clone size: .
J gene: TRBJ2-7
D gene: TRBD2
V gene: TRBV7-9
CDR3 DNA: TGTGCCAGCAGCTTAGGGGGGCTAGCGGGCACCTACGAGCAGTACTTC
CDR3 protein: CASSLGGLAGTYEQYF

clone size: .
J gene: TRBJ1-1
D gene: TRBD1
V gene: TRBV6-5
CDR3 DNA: TGTGCCAGCGTTAGTCAGGGGGCGCGGGGCACTGAAGCTTTCTTT
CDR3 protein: CASVSQGARGTEAFF

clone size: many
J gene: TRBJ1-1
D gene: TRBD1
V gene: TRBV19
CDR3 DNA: TGTGCCAGTAGTGGACGGGACCGGGACAGGGGGCGCGGGAACACTGAAGCTTTCTTT
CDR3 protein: CASSGRDRDRGRGNTEAFF

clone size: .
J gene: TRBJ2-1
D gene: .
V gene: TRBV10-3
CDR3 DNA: TGTGCCATCAGTGTGGGGCAGGGTGAAGGTAATGAGCAGTTCTTC
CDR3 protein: CAISVGQGEGNEQFF

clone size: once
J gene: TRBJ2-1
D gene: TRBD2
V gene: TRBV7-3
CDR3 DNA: TGTGCCAGCAGCTCCCGGCGCCCGGGGGGAGAATACAATGAGCAGTTCTTC
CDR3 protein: CASSSRRPGGEYNEQFF

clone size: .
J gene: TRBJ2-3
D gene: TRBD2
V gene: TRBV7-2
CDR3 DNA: TGTGCCAGCAGGATAGCGGGGAGCACAGATACGCAGTATTTT
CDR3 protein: CASRIAGSTDTQYF

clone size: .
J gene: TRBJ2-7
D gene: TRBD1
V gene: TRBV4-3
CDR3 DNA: TGCGCCAGCAGCCAAGATTGGACAGGAGTCTACGAGCAGTACTTC
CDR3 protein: CASSQDWTGVYEQYF

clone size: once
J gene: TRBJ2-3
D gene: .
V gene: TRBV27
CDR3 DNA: TGTGCCAGCAGTTTAAGGGCCAGCACAGATACGCAGTATTTT
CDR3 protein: CASSLRASTDTQYF

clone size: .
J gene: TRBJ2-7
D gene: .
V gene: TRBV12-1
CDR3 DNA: TGTGCCAGCAGCCCGCGGACTAGCGGGATTTACGAGCAGTACTTC
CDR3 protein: CASSPRTSGIYEQYF

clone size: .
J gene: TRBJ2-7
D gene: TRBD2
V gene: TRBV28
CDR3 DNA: TGTGCCAGCAGTTCCCAAGGGGGAAGGACTAGCGGGAGGCCCTACGAGCAGTACTTC
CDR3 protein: CASSSQGGRTSGRPYEQYF

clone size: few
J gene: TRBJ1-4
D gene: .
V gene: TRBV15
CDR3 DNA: TGTGCCACCAGCAGAGAGGGACATTCGGAGGAAAAACTGTTTTTT
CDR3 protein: CATSREGHSEEKLFF

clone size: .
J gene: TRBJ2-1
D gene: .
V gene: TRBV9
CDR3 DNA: TGTGCCAGCAGCGTAGGGGTGGATAGCTCCTACAATGAGCAGTTCTTC
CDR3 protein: CASSVGVDSSYNEQFF

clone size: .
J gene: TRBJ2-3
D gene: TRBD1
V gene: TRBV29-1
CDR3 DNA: TGCAGCGTACTATCCTCGGGACAGGGGACGCAGTATTTT
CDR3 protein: CSVLSSGQGTQYF

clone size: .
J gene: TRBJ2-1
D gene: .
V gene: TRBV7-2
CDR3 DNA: TGTGCCAGCAGCTTAGCACCCGGTAATGAGCAGTTCTTC
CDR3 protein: CASSLAPGNEQFF

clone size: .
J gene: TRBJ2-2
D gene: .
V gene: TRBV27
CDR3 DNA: TGTGCCAGCAGTTTATCGGGGGCATTCGGGGAGCTGTTTTTT
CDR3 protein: CASSLSGAFGELFF

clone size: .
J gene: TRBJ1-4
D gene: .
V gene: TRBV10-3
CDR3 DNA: TGTGCCATCAGTGCTCAGGGGACTAATGAAAAACTGTTTTTT
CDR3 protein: CAISAQGTNEKLFF

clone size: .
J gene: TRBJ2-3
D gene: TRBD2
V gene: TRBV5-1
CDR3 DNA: TGCGCCAGCAGCTTAACGGGAGGGGAGGCAGATACGCAGTATTTT
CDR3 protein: CASSLTGGEADTQYF

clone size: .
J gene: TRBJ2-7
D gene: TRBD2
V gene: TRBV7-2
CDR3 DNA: TGTGCCAGCAGCAGCGACGGGGGGCGACTAGCGGCCTACGAGCAGTACTTC
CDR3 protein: CASSSDGGRLAAYEQYF

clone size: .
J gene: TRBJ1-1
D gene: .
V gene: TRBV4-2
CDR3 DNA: TGTGCCAGCAGCCGCTCTGACGGGGGTACTGAAGCTTTCTTT
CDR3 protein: CASSRSDGGTEAFF

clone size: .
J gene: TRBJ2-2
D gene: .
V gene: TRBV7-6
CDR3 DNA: TGTGCCAGCAGAGAGGGCACTAACACCGGGGAGCTGTTTTTT
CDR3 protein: CASREGTNTGELFF

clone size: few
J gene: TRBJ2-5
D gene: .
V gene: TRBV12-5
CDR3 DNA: TGTGCTAGTGGGCCGGGACACAGAGTGCAAGAGACCCAGTACTTC
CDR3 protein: CASGPGHRVQETQYF